This is a list of T cell receptor beta chains from one sample in a study of T cells in tuberculosis. Profiling relied on immunoSEQ multiplex PCR, and the TCRdb table lists in-frame clones only, not all of them. The table has fewer than 45,000 clones, around 96% seen once; the top ten hold around 7%. The sample comprised PBMCs. The receptor source for this set is a donor between 5 and 29 years old with latent tuberculosis or without tuberculosis infection. Each CDR3 is given with its conserved first and last residue. Each record gives: D gene, J gene, clone size, V gene, CDR3 protein, CDR3 DNA. D genes are given only for firm matches. Only some rows state a clone size, as once, few, many or a class for expanded clones.

d_gene: TRBD2; j_gene: TRBJ2-3; abundance: .; v_gene: TRBV5-4; CDR3aa: CASSAGGADTQYF; CDR3nt: TGTGCCAGCAGCGCGGGAGGGGCAGATACGCAGTATTTT
d_gene: .; j_gene: TRBJ2-7; abundance: .; v_gene: TRBV6-5; CDR3aa: CASSPPASRFYEQYF; CDR3nt: TGTGCCAGCAGCCCCCCGGCTAGCAGGTTTTACGAGCAGTACTTC
d_gene: .; j_gene: TRBJ2-7; abundance: .; v_gene: TRBV5-8; CDR3aa: CASSLGGGDYEQYF; CDR3nt: TGTGCCAGCAGCTTGGGCGGGGGCGACTACGAGCAGTACTTC
d_gene: TRBD1; j_gene: TRBJ1-2; abundance: .; v_gene: TRBV27; CDR3aa: CASSPRTGGGYGYTF; CDR3nt: TGTGCCAGCAGTCCCCGGACAGGGGGGGGCTATGGCTACACCTTC
d_gene: .; j_gene: TRBJ2-2; abundance: .; v_gene: TRBV11-1; CDR3aa: CASSSYLTGTGELFF; CDR3nt: TGTGCCAGCAGCTCCTACCTTACAGGAACCGGGGAGCTGTTTTTT
d_gene: TRBD1; j_gene: TRBJ1-6; abundance: .; v_gene: TRBV18; CDR3aa: CASSPAGGNSPLHF; CDR3nt: TGTGCCAGCTCACCGGCAGGGGGTAATTCACCCCTCCACTTT
d_gene: TRBD1; j_gene: TRBJ1-2; abundance: .; v_gene: TRBV4-1; CDR3aa: CASSHSRGQNYGYTF; CDR3nt: TGCGCCAGCAGCCATTCCAGGGGGCAGAACTATGGCTACACCTTC
d_gene: .; j_gene: TRBJ2-5; abundance: .; v_gene: TRBV4-2; CDR3aa: CASSPWAGAETQYF; CDR3nt: TGTGCCAGCAGCCCCTGGGCAGGGGCAGAGACCCAGTACTTC
d_gene: .; j_gene: TRBJ1-3; abundance: .; v_gene: TRBV13; CDR3aa: CASSTTGLSGNTIYF; CDR3nt: TGTGCCAGCAGCACAACAGGGCTCTCTGGAAACACCATATATTTT
d_gene: .; j_gene: TRBJ2-1; abundance: once; v_gene: TRBV14; CDR3aa: CASSQVGNRNNEQFF; CDR3nt: TGTGCCAGCAGCCAAGTGGGAAACAGGAACAATGAGCAGTTCTTC
d_gene: TRBD1; j_gene: TRBJ1-2; abundance: .; v_gene: TRBV7-6; CDR3aa: CASSLEALGTGGDYGYTF; CDR3nt: TGTGCCAGCAGCTTAGAAGCCCTTGGGACAGGGGGCGACTATGGCTACACCTTC
d_gene: .; j_gene: TRBJ1-1; abundance: once; v_gene: TRBV7-2; CDR3aa: CASSLGGWMQVSNTEAFF; CDR3nt: TGTGCCAGCAGCTTAGGTGGGTGGATGCAGGTGTCGAACACTGAAGCTTTCTTT
d_gene: TRBD2; j_gene: TRBJ2-7; abundance: .; v_gene: TRBV7-2; CDR3aa: CASTRGTSGGTYEQYF; CDR3nt: TGTGCCAGCACCCGTGGAACTAGCGGGGGGACCTACGAGCAGTACTTC
d_gene: TRBD1; j_gene: TRBJ2-7; abundance: .; v_gene: TRBV19; CDR3aa: CASSIGDRVYEQYF; CDR3nt: TGTGCCAGTAGTATAGGTGACAGGGTGTACGAGCAGTACTTC
d_gene: .; j_gene: TRBJ1-2; abundance: .; v_gene: TRBV29-1; CDR3aa: CSVEENGNYGYTF; CDR3nt: TGCAGCGTTGAAGAGAACGGGAACTATGGCTACACCTTC
d_gene: .; j_gene: TRBJ1-1; abundance: .; v_gene: TRBV4-2; CDR3aa: CASSPQPGGAEGKNTEAFF; CDR3nt: TGTGCCAGCAGCCCGCAGCCGGGGGGGGCGGAGGGGAAGAACACTGAAGCTTTCTTT
d_gene: .; j_gene: TRBJ2-3; abundance: .; v_gene: TRBV5-8; CDR3aa: CASSWESSGTADTQYF; CDR3nt: TGTGCCAGCAGCTGGGAGTCCTCGGGAACCGCAGATACGCAGTATTTT
d_gene: TRBD1; j_gene: TRBJ2-3; abundance: .; v_gene: TRBV6-4; CDR3aa: CASSVGQGATDTQYF; CDR3nt: TGTGCCAGCAGCGTGGGACAGGGGGCCACAGATACGCAGTATTTT
d_gene: .; j_gene: TRBJ1-5; abundance: .; v_gene: TRBV7-2; CDR3aa: CASSSLGQLNQPQHF; CDR3nt: TGTGCCAGCAGCTCCTTGGGACAACTCAATCAGCCCCAGCATTTT
d_gene: TRBD1; j_gene: TRBJ1-1; abundance: .; v_gene: TRBV6-5; CDR3aa: CASSWGQGLPTEAFF; CDR3nt: TGTGCCAGCAGTTGGGGACAGGGCCTACCCACTGAAGCTTTCTTT
d_gene: TRBD1; j_gene: TRBJ1-6; abundance: .; v_gene: TRBV11-2; CDR3aa: CASSPGDRFYNSPLHF; CDR3nt: TGTGCCAGCAGCCCCGGGGACAGATTTTATAATTCACCCCTCCACTTT
d_gene: .; j_gene: TRBJ1-1; abundance: .; v_gene: TRBV30; CDR3aa: CAWSVGGQEAFF; CDR3nt: TGTGCCTGGAGTGTAGGAGGTCAGGAAGCTTTCTTT